These T cell receptor beta chains were read from a single sample in a study of shared clonotypes between healthy human individuals. Measured with immunoSEQ multiplex PCR; TCRdb has only the in-frame clones, and not every one. The sample consists of approximately 2,000,000 clones, 80% to 95% of them appearing once. Material for sequencing was naive CD8+ T cells from PBMCs. The receptors here all came from a man between 18 and 35 years old in good health. Some clones in this sample may be carry-over from other donors' samples. CDR3s include the opening cysteine and the closing phenylalanine or tryptophan. The D gene is left open where the match is weak. Some rows mark clone size as missing; the rest say once, few, many or name a class of expanded clone.

d_call: TRBD1
cdr3_length: 15
clone_size: NA
v_call: TRBV2
j_call: TRBJ2-7
cdr3_nt: TGTGCCAGCATAGGGACAGGGGGAAACAGAGACGAGCAGTACTTC
cdr3_aa: CASIGTGGNRDEQYF

d_call: NA
cdr3_length: 16
clone_size: NA
v_call: TRBV7-6
j_call: TRBJ2-5
cdr3_nt: TGTGCCAGCAGCTTAGTCCTGGGAGGAAAGGGGGAGACCCAGTACTTC
cdr3_aa: CASSLVLGGKGETQYF

d_call: NA
cdr3_length: 15
clone_size: once
v_call: TRBV10-2
j_call: TRBJ2-2
cdr3_nt: TGCGCCAGCAGTGACCCGAAAGCGAACACCGGGGAGCTGTTTTTT
cdr3_aa: CASSDPKANTGELFF

d_call: NA
cdr3_length: 15
clone_size: NA
v_call: TRBV4-3
j_call: TRBJ2-3
cdr3_nt: TGCGCCAGCAGCCAAGATCGACCAGGCACAGATACGCAGTATTTT
cdr3_aa: CASSQDRPGTDTQYF

d_call: TRBD2
cdr3_length: 15
clone_size: NA
v_call: TRBV18
j_call: TRBJ2-3
cdr3_nt: TGTGCCAGCTCCAAACCCGCGGGAGGGACAGATACGCAGTATTTT
cdr3_aa: CASSKPAGGTDTQYF

d_call: NA
cdr3_length: 15
clone_size: NA
v_call: TRBV9
j_call: TRBJ1-4
cdr3_nt: TGTGCCAGCAGCGTGACAGCTGCAACTAATGAAAAACTGTTTTTT
cdr3_aa: CASSVTAATNEKLFF

d_call: NA
cdr3_length: 15
clone_size: NA
v_call: TRBV15
j_call: TRBJ1-4
cdr3_nt: TGTGCCACCAGCAGAGATGGACAGACAAATGAAAAACTGTTTTTT
cdr3_aa: CATSRDGQTNEKLFF

d_call: NA
cdr3_length: 11
clone_size: NA
v_call: TRBV29-1
j_call: TRBJ2-7
cdr3_nt: TGCAGCGTTAGGAGGGACTACGAGCAGTACTTC
cdr3_aa: CSVRRDYEQYF

d_call: NA
cdr3_length: 17
clone_size: NA
v_call: TRBV4-1
j_call: TRBJ1-5
cdr3_nt: TGCGCCAGCAGCCAAGAAAGTCCGGGGAATCGCAATCAGCCCCAGCATTTT
cdr3_aa: CASSQESPGNRNQPQHF

d_call: TRBD2
cdr3_length: 15
clone_size: NA
v_call: TRBV13
j_call: TRBJ2-7
cdr3_nt: TGTGCCAGCAGCTCAGCGGGAGGGCCAAGGAACGAGCAGTACTTC
cdr3_aa: CASSSAGGPRNEQYF

d_call: NA
cdr3_length: 11
clone_size: NA
v_call: TRBV20-1
j_call: TRBJ2-7
cdr3_nt: TGCAGTGCTAGGGGCAGGGGCGAGCAGTACTTC
cdr3_aa: CSARGRGEQYF

d_call: NA
cdr3_length: 12
clone_size: NA
v_call: TRBV7-3
j_call: TRBJ2-1
cdr3_nt: TGTGCCAGCAGCTTAACCGGCAATGAGCAGTTCTTC
cdr3_aa: CASSLTGNEQFF

d_call: NA
cdr3_length: 13
clone_size: NA
v_call: TRBV7-9
j_call: TRBJ2-5
cdr3_nt: TGTGCCAGCAGCGGTGGACAGCAAGAGACCCAGTACTTC
cdr3_aa: CASSGGQQETQYF

d_call: NA
cdr3_length: 14
clone_size: NA
v_call: TRBV4-2
j_call: TRBJ1-4
cdr3_nt: TGTGCCAGCAGCCCCCCGGCAACTAATGAAAAACTGTTTTTT
cdr3_aa: CASSPPATNEKLFF

d_call: TRBD1
cdr3_length: 14
clone_size: NA
v_call: TRBV19
j_call: TRBJ2-7
cdr3_nt: TGTGCCAGTAGTTCGACAGGGCTGGGCTACGAGCAGTACTTC
cdr3_aa: CASSSTGLGYEQYF

d_call: NA
cdr3_length: 12
clone_size: NA
v_call: TRBV7-9
j_call: TRBJ2-1
cdr3_nt: TGTGCCAGCAGTCCCAAAGGGGGATTCGGGTTCTTC
cdr3_aa: CASSPKGGFGFF

d_call: TRBD2
cdr3_length: 17
clone_size: NA
v_call: TRBV15
j_call: TRBJ2-1
cdr3_nt: TGTGCCACCAGCAGAGAAATGGCACTAGCGGGCTACAATGAGCAGTTCTTC
cdr3_aa: CATSREMALAGYNEQFF

d_call: TRBD1
cdr3_length: 15
clone_size: NA
v_call: TRBV4-1
j_call: TRBJ2-5
cdr3_nt: TGCGCCAGCAGCCCACAGGGGGCCGCAAGGGAGACCCAGTACTTC
cdr3_aa: CASSPQGAARETQYF

d_call: TRBD2
cdr3_length: 17
clone_size: NA
v_call: TRBV7-9
j_call: TRBJ2-1
cdr3_nt: TGTGCCAGCAGCTCTGGACTAGCGGGAGGCAGGGACAATGAGCAGTTCTTC
cdr3_aa: CASSSGLAGGRDNEQFF

d_call: NA
cdr3_length: 12
clone_size: once
v_call: TRBV5-6
j_call: TRBJ2-2
cdr3_nt: TGTGCCAGCAGCTTAGGAGGCGGGGAGCTGTTTTTT
cdr3_aa: CASSLGGGELFF

d_call: TRBD2
cdr3_length: 15
clone_size: NA
v_call: TRBV9
j_call: TRBJ2-1
cdr3_nt: TGTGCCAGCAGCGCCGGGACTAGCGCTTACAATGAGCAGTTCTTC
cdr3_aa: CASSAGTSAYNEQFF

d_call: NA
cdr3_length: 19
clone_size: NA
v_call: TRBV18
j_call: TRBJ1-5
cdr3_nt: TGTGCCAGCTCACGAGATCAGGAGAATCGTCTTTATAGCAATCAGCCCCAGCATTTT
cdr3_aa: CASSRDQENRLYSNQPQHF

d_call: NA
cdr3_length: 17
clone_size: NA
v_call: TRBV7-2
j_call: TRBJ2-1
cdr3_nt: TGTGCCAGCAGCTTAGGACTCGCCTCCCACTCCTACAATGAGCAGTTCTTC
cdr3_aa: CASSLGLASHSYNEQFF

d_call: NA
cdr3_length: 14
clone_size: NA
v_call: TRBV5-8
j_call: TRBJ2-1
cdr3_nt: TGTGCCAGCATCCGCGACTCTTACTACAATGAGCAGTTCTTC
cdr3_aa: CASIRDSYYNEQFF

d_call: NA
cdr3_length: 13
clone_size: NA
v_call: TRBV4-3
j_call: TRBJ2-5
cdr3_nt: TGCGCCAGCAGCCAATACCAGGCGGAGACCCAGTACTTC
cdr3_aa: CASSQYQAETQYF

d_call: NA
cdr3_length: 13
clone_size: NA
v_call: TRBV7-8
j_call: TRBJ2-7
cdr3_nt: TGTGCCAGCAGCCTAGATGGGGTCTACGAGCAGTACTTC
cdr3_aa: CASSLDGVYEQYF

d_call: TRBD2
cdr3_length: 13
clone_size: NA
v_call: TRBV9
j_call: TRBJ2-2
cdr3_nt: TGTGCCAGCACAGCGGGAGTTTCCGGGGAGCTGTTTTTT
cdr3_aa: CASTAGVSGELFF

d_call: NA
cdr3_length: 14
clone_size: NA
v_call: TRBV29-1
j_call: TRBJ2-5
cdr3_nt: TGCAGCGTTGAAGATGGGCCCCGGGGAGAGACCCAGTACTTC
cdr3_aa: CSVEDGPRGETQYF

d_call: NA
cdr3_length: 12
clone_size: NA
v_call: TRBV29-1
j_call: TRBJ2-7
cdr3_nt: TGCAGCGTTGGCCCTTACGCCTACGAGCAGTACTTC
cdr3_aa: CSVGPYAYEQYF

d_call: TRBD2
cdr3_length: 14
clone_size: NA
v_call: TRBV7-9
j_call: TRBJ2-7
cdr3_nt: TGTGCCAGCAGCTACGGGACTAGCGGTTACGAGCAGTACTTC
cdr3_aa: CASSYGTSGYEQYF

d_call: NA
cdr3_length: 17
clone_size: NA
v_call: TRBV19
j_call: TRBJ2-2
cdr3_nt: TGTGCCACCAGGGACGGAGCACTCCTTGGAATCACCGGGGAGCTGTTTTTT
cdr3_aa: CATRDGALLGITGELFF

d_call: TRBD2
cdr3_length: 16
clone_size: NA
v_call: TRBV6-6
j_call: TRBJ2-1
cdr3_nt: TGTGCCAGCAGTTACCTGACTAGCGCCTCCTACAATGAGCAGTTCTTC
cdr3_aa: CASSYLTSASYNEQFF

d_call: NA
cdr3_length: 13
clone_size: NA
v_call: TRBV4-1
j_call: TRBJ2-7
cdr3_nt: TGCGCCAGCAGCTCCCGAACCGAGTACGAGCAGTACTTC
cdr3_aa: CASSSRTEYEQYF

d_call: NA
cdr3_length: 13
clone_size: few
v_call: TRBV19
j_call: TRBJ1-1
cdr3_nt: TGTGCCAGTAGTACAGGGGCCCGCACTGAAGCTTTCTTT
cdr3_aa: CASSTGARTEAFF

d_call: NA
cdr3_length: 15
clone_size: NA
v_call: TRBV28
j_call: TRBJ1-1
cdr3_nt: TGTGCCAGCAGTGACCCGGGTGGGGGACACACTGAAGCTTTCTTT
cdr3_aa: CASSDPGGGHTEAFF

d_call: NA
cdr3_length: 17
clone_size: once
v_call: TRBV5-4
j_call: TRBJ2-2
cdr3_nt: TGTGCCAGCAGCTCTTCAATTAGCGGACTCCACACCGGGGAGCTGTTTTTT
cdr3_aa: CASSSSISGLHTGELFF

d_call: NA
cdr3_length: 10
clone_size: NA
v_call: TRBV20-1
j_call: TRBJ1-2
cdr3_nt: TGCAGGACGCAGGGAGGCGGCTACACCTTC
cdr3_aa: CRTQGGGYTF

d_call: TRBD1
cdr3_length: 14
clone_size: NA
v_call: TRBV6-1
j_call: TRBJ2-7
cdr3_nt: TGTGCCAGCACCACGACAGGGGGAGGCTACGAGCAGTACTTC
cdr3_aa: CASTTTGGGYEQYF

d_call: NA
cdr3_length: 15
clone_size: NA
v_call: TRBV5-4
j_call: TRBJ1-1
cdr3_nt: TGTGCCAGCAGCTCGGACTTAGGGCTGGGCACTGAAGCTTTCTTT
cdr3_aa: CASSSDLGLGTEAFF

d_call: TRBD1
cdr3_length: 15
clone_size: few
v_call: TRBV7-9
j_call: TRBJ1-2
cdr3_nt: TGTGCCAGCAGCTTAGGGACAGGGATGGACTATGGCTACACCTTC
cdr3_aa: CASSLGTGMDYGYTF

d_call: TRBD2
cdr3_length: 15
clone_size: NA
v_call: TRBV7-8
j_call: TRBJ2-3
cdr3_nt: TGTGCCAGCAGCCCCCCGCGGGAGGAAATAGATACGCAGTATTTT
cdr3_aa: CASSPPREEIDTQYF

d_call: NA
cdr3_length: 11
clone_size: NA
v_call: TRBV28
j_call: TRBJ2-7
cdr3_nt: TGTGCCAGCACGGCGGGGGCCGAGCAGTACTTC
cdr3_aa: CASTAGAEQYF

d_call: TRBD2
cdr3_length: 14
clone_size: NA
v_call: TRBV13
j_call: TRBJ2-7
cdr3_nt: TGTGCCAGCAGCCACGGACTAGCGGCACACGAGCAGTACTTC
cdr3_aa: CASSHGLAAHEQYF

d_call: NA
cdr3_length: 14
clone_size: once
v_call: TRBV19
j_call: TRBJ2-7
cdr3_nt: TGTGCCAGTAGTGCAGGGTTCCCCCCCTACGAGCAGTACTTC
cdr3_aa: CASSAGFPPYEQYF

d_call: NA
cdr3_length: 13
clone_size: NA
v_call: TRBV19
j_call: TRBJ2-7
cdr3_nt: TGTGCCAGTAGTATCCGGTTATCCTACGAGCAGTACTTC
cdr3_aa: CASSIRLSYEQYF

d_call: TRBD1
cdr3_length: 15
clone_size: NA
v_call: TRBV7-9
j_call: TRBJ1-1
cdr3_nt: TGTGCCAGCAGCGGGCAACTGGCACAGGGGTTTGAAGCTTTCTTT
cdr3_aa: CASSGQLAQGFEAFF

d_call: NA
cdr3_length: 15
clone_size: NA
v_call: TRBV7-2
j_call: TRBJ2-7
cdr3_nt: TGTGCCAGCAGCCCAGGAGTACAGGGGACTTACGAGCAGTACTTC
cdr3_aa: CASSPGVQGTYEQYF

d_call: TRBD1
cdr3_length: 14
clone_size: NA
v_call: TRBV10-1
j_call: TRBJ2-7
cdr3_nt: TGCGCCAGCAGTGAGTCGGGGACAGCTTACGAGCAGTACTTC
cdr3_aa: CASSESGTAYEQYF

d_call: NA
cdr3_length: 16
clone_size: NA
v_call: TRBV7-8
j_call: TRBJ2-3
cdr3_nt: TGTGCCAGCAGCCTCGAAGGGCGGGGCCTCACAGATACGCAGTATTTT
cdr3_aa: CASSLEGRGLTDTQYF

d_call: NA
cdr3_length: 11
clone_size: once
v_call: TRBV11-2
j_call: TRBJ2-1
cdr3_nt: TGTGCCAGCAGCTTTATCAGTGAGCAGTTCTTC
cdr3_aa: CASSFISEQFF

d_call: TRBD2
cdr3_length: 16
clone_size: NA
v_call: TRBV29-1
j_call: TRBJ2-2
cdr3_nt: TGCAGCGCGCTAGGACTAGCGGGAGGGATCACCGGGGAGCTGTTTTTT
cdr3_aa: CSALGLAGGITGELFF

d_call: TRBD1
cdr3_length: 16
clone_size: NA
v_call: TRBV15
j_call: TRBJ2-7
cdr3_nt: TGTGCCACCAGCAGAGATGGGACAGCAATTTCCTACGAGCAGTACTTC
cdr3_aa: CATSRDGTAISYEQYF

d_call: NA
cdr3_length: 16
clone_size: NA
v_call: TRBV9
j_call: TRBJ1-1
cdr3_nt: TGTGCCAGCAGCGAGGGAATCGGTCCCATGAACACTGAAGCTTTCTTT
cdr3_aa: CASSEGIGPMNTEAFF

d_call: NA
cdr3_length: 12
clone_size: few
v_call: TRBV9
j_call: TRBJ2-3
cdr3_nt: TGTGCCAGCAGCCCGGCTCCAGATACGCAGTATTTT
cdr3_aa: CASSPAPDTQYF